These 12 T cell receptor beta chains were sequenced from one sample in a study of T cell responses to AZD1222 COVID-19 vaccine. The protocol was immunoSEQ multiplex PCR, while the TCRdb copy is restricted to in-frame clones and leaves out a portion. This sample carries about 110,000 clones, about 90% of them seen once, and the ten largest clones take less than 6%. Sequences were derived from peripheral blood, sampled 28 days after the second AZD1222 dose. These receptors were obtained from an adult who received the AZD1222 COVID-19 vaccine.

The chain is built from TRBV5-1 and TRBJ2-3; D may match TRBD1 or TRBD2 (5 bases each). Trimming took off 0 bases at V and 6 bases at J, with 20 bases between the two ends. The germline V gene has CDR1 SGHRS and CDR2 YFSETQ. There are 17 residues in the CDR3. The CDR3 loop is CASSLAGTPSASDTQYF. The DNA of the CDR3 is TGCGCCAGCAGCTTGGCCGGGACCCCCAGCGCCAGCGATACGCAGTATTTT.

The chain has TRBV6-5 and TRBJ1-4, with 7 bases matching TRBD1. Germline CDR1 MNHEY, CDR2 SVGAGI. CDR3 size: 13 residues. V dropped 6 bases and J dropped 3; count of bases not matched to a gene: 1. The CDR3 sequence: CASSGTANEKLFF. The CDR3 coding sequence is TGTGCCAGCAGCGGGACAGCTAATGAAAAACTGTTTTTT.

V gene TRBV2 combines with J gene TRBJ1-5, with a possible D match to TRBD1 (6 bases). Germline values: CDR1 SNHLY, CDR2 FYNNEI. This CDR3 region has 14 residues. With 5 bases removed from V and 7 bases from J, the gap between germline ends came to 15 bases. This chain's CDR3 is CASSSTGKVQPQHF. CDR3 DNA sequence: TGTGCCAGCAGTTCTACAGGGAAAGTGCAGCCCCAGCATTTT.

This chain links TRBV27 with TRBJ1-3; D is unclear. The germline V gene encodes CDR1 MNHEY and CDR2 SMNVEV (reference sequence). The CDR3 has 11 residues. V was cut by 8 bases and J by 2 bases, with 4 bases left in between. In nucleotides, the CDR3 is TGTGCCAGCTGGGCTGGAAACACCATATATTTT. Translated, it gives CASWAGNTIYF.

This sequence joins TRBV3-1 (or the pseudogene TRBV3-2) and TRBJ1-2; 9 bases agree with TRBD1. CDR3 length: 14 amino acids. CDR1 is LGHDT, CDR2 YNNKEL, per germline (reference sequence). The ends lost 3 bases at V and 7 bases at J; junction bases unmatched: 6. The CDR3 DNA reads TGTGCCAGCAGCCAGAGGGGACAGGGTGGTGGCTACACCTTC. Translation gives CASSQRGQGGGYTF.

The chain couples TRBV5-1 to TRBJ1-3, with 8 positions matching TRBD1. V shed 4 bases, J shed 2 bases, and the junction held 5 bases outside the gene matches. The germline V gene has CDR1 SGHRS and CDR2 YFSETQ. The CDR3 contains 15 residues. As DNA, the CDR3 is TGCGCCAGCAGCACCGACAGGGGCCCTGGAAACACCATATATTTT. Its translation: CASSTDRGPGNTIYF.

The gene calls are TRBV7-8 and TRBJ1-6; a possible D gene is TRBD1 (5 bases). Trimming pared 3 bases from V and 10 bases from J, leaving 10 bases between. The CDR3 runs to 13 residues. The germline CDR1 and CDR2 sequences are SGHVS and FQNEAQ. The CDR3 spells CASSLAGSSPLHF. In DNA, the CDR3 is TGTGCCAGCAGCTTGGCAGGGAGCTCACCCCTCCACTTT.

This clone was detected a few times. The chain employs TRBV5-1 and TRBJ1-1; tentatively, D is TRBD1 (5 bases). CDR3 length: 17 amino acids. Trimming removed 0 bases at V and 0 bases at J, with 15 bases between. Germline assignment: CDR1 SGHRS and CDR2 YFSETQ. DNA for the CDR3: TGCGCCAGCAGCTTGGGTCTGGGGCGCGGGTTGAACACTGAAGCTTTCTTT. It encodes CASSLGLGRGLNTEAFF.

This chain connects TRBV30 to TRBJ2-1, with 7 bases matching TRBD2. The CDR3 sequence is 12 residues long. CDR1 is GTSNPN, CDR2 SVGIG, per germline (reference sequence). After removal of 5 bases from V and 3 bases from J, the junction contained 1 base not matched to a gene. The CDR3 loop is CAWGGVYNEQFF. The CDR3 coding sequence is TGTGCCTGGGGGGGGGTCTACAATGAGCAGTTCTTC.

The rearrangement joins TRBV4-3 to TRBJ1-1; D not resolved. Germline values: CDR1 LGHNA, CDR2 YSLEER. V was pared by 4 bases and J by 2 bases, with 11 bases between. The CDR3 is made up of 14 amino acids. As DNA, the CDR3 is TGCGCCAGCAGCCGAGGAAACAGAAACACTGAAGCTTTCTTT. Protein product: CASSRGNRNTEAFF.

This clone has just one count. The chain couples TRBV18 to TRBJ1-3; the match to TRBD1 covers 7 bases. This CDR3 has 13 residues. From germline, CDR1 is KGHSH and CDR2 LQKENI. With V trimmed by 6 bases and J by 5 bases, 4 bases remained unmatched. In DNA, the CDR3 is TGTGCCAGCTCGCCAGGGGGTCGAAACACCATATATTTT. This codes for CASSPGGRNTIYF.

The rearrangement uses TRBV5-4 and TRBJ2-1; 7 bases line up with TRBD2. The CDR3 sequence is 14 residues long. Germline values: CDR1 SGHNT, CDR2 YYREEE (reference sequence). V shed 2 bases and J 2 bases; nucleotides not matched to a gene: 1. CDR3 DNA: TGTGCCAGCAGCTTAGCGGGGCCCTACAATGAGCAGTTCTTC. Residues: CASSLAGPYNEQFF.